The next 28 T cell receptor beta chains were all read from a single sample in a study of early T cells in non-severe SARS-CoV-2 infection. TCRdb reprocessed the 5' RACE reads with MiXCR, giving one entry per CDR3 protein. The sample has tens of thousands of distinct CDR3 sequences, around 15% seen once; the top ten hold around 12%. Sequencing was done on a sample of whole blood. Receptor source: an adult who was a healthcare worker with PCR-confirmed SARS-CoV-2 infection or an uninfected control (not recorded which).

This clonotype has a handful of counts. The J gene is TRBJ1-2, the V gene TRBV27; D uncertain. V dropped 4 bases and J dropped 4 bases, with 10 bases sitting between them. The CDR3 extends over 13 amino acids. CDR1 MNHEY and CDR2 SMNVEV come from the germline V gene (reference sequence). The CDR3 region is CASSSTPSYGYTF. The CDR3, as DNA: TGTGCCAGCAGTTCGACACCTTCCTATGGCTACACCTTC.

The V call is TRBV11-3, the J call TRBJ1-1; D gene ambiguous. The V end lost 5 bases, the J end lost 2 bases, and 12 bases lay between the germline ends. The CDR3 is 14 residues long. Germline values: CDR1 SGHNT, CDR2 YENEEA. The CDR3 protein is CASSRPPGNTEAFF. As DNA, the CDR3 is TGTGCCAGCAGCCGCCCCCCAGGCAACACTGAAGCTTTCTTT.

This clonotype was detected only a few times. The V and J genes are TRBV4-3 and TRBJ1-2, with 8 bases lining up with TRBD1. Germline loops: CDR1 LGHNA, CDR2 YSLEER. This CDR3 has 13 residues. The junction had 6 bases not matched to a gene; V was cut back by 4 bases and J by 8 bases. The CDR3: CASSREAGGGYTF. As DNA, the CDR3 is TGCGCCAGCAGCCGGGAAGCAGGGGGCGGCTACACCTTC.

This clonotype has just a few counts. CDR3 sequence reads: CSARDLGLAGEDTQYF. CDR3 coding DNA: TGCAGTGCTAGAGACTTAGGACTAGCGGGAGAAGATACGCAGTATTTT. The chain couples TRBV20-1 to TRBJ2-3; 13 bases fit TRBD2. Trimming cost V 0 bases and J 5 bases; bases outside gene matches: 5. This CDR3 is built from 16 residues. The germline V gene has CDR1 DFQATT and CDR2 SNEGSKA (reference sequence).

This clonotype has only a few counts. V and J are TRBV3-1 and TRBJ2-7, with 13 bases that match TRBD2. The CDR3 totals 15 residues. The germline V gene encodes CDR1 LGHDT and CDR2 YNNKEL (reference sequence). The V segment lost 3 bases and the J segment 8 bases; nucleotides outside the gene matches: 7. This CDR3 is CASSQGRLAGGKQYF. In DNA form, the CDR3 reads TGTGCCAGCAGCCAGGGACGACTAGCGGGAGGCAAGCAGTACTTC.

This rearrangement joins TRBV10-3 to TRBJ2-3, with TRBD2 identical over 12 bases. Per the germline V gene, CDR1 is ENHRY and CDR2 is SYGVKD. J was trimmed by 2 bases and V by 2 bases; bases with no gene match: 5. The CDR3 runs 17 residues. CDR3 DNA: TGTGCCATCAGTGAGGCGGCTAGCGGGAGGGCCACAGATACGCAGTATTTT. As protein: CAISEAASGRATDTQYF.

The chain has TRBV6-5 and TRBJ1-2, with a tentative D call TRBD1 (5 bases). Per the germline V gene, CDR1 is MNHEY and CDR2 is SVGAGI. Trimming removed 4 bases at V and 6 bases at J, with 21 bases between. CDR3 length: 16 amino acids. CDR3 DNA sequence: TGTGCCAGCAGTTCTTTGAGGTCCGGGGGATTGAATGGCTACACCTTC. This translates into CASSSLRSGGLNGYTF.

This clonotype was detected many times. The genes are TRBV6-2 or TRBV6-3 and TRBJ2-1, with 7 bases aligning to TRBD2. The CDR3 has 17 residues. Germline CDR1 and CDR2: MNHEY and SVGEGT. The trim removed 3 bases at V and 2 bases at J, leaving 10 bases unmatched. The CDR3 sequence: CASSYTLGGSTYNEQFF. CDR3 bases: TGTGCCAGCAGTTATACTCTCGGCGGGAGTACCTACAATGAGCAGTTCTTC.

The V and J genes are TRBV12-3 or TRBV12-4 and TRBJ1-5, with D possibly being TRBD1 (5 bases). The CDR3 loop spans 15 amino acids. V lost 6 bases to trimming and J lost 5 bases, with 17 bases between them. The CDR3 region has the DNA TGTGCCAGCAGCTACGATGGGACGAGAGATCAGCCCCAGCATTTT. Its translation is CASSYDGTRDQPQHF.

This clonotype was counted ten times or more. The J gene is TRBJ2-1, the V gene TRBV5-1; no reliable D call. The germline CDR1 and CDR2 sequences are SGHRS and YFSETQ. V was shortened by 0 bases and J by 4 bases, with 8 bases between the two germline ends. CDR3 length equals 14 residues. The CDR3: CASSLGGFYNEQFF. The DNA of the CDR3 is TGCGCCAGCAGCTTGGGTGGGTTTTACAATGAGCAGTTCTTC. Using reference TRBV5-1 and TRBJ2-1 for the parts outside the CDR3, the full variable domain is KAGVTQTPRYLIKTRGQQVTLSCSPISGHRSVSWYQQTPGQGLQFLFEYFSETQRNKGNFPGRFSGRQFSNSRSEMNVSTLELGDSALYLCASSLGGFYNEQFFGPGTRLTVL.

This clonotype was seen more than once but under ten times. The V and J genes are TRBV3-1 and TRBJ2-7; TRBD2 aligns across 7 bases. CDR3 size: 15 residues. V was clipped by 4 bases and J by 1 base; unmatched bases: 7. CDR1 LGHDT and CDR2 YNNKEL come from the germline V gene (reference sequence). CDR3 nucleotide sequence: TGTGCCAGCAGCCTATTCAGCGGGGTATCCTACGAGCAGTACTTC. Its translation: CASSLFSGVSYEQYF.

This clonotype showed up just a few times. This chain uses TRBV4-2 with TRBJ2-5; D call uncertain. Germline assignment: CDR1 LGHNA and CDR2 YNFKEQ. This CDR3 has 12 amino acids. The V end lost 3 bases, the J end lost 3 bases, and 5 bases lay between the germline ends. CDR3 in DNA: TGTGCCAGCAGCCAGTCAAAAGAGACCCAGTACTTC. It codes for CASSQSKETQYF.

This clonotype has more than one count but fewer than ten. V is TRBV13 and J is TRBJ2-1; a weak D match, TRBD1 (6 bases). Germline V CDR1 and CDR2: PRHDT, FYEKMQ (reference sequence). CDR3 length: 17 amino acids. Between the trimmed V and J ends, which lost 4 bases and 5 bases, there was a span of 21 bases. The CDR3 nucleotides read TGTGCCAGCAGCTCCACGAGACAGGAACGGGTAAACAATGAGCAGTTCTTC. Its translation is CASSSTRQERVNNEQFF.

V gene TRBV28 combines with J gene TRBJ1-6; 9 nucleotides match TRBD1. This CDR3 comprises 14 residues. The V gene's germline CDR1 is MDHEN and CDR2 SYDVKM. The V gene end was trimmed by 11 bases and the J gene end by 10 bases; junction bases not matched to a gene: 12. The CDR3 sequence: CAASPGQGGSPLHF. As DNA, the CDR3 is TGTGCCGCTTCCCCGGGACAGGGTGGATCACCCCTCCACTTT. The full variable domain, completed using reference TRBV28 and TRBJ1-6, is DVKVTQSSRYLVKRTGEKVFLECVQDMDHENMFWYRQDPGLGLRLIYFSYDVKMKEKGDIPEGYSVSREKKERFSLILESASTNQTSMYLCAASPGQGGSPLHFGNGTRLTVT.

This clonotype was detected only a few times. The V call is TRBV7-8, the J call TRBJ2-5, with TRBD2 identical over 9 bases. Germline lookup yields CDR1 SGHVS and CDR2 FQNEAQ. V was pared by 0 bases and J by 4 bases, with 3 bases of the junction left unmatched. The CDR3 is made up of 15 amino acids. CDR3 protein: CASSLALAGIETQYF. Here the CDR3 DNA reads TGTGCCAGCAGCTTAGCCCTAGCGGGAATAGAGACCCAGTACTTC. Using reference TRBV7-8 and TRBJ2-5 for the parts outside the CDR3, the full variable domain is GAGVSQSPRYKVAKRGQDVALRCDPISGHVSLFWYQQALGQGPEFLTYFQNEAQLDKSGLPSDRFFAERPEGSVSTLKIQRTQQEDSAVYLCASSLALAGIETQYFGPGTRLLVL.

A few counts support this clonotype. CDR3 bases: TGCAGTGCTAGAGACCTAGATTCACCCCTCCACTTT. This gives the protein CSARDLDSPLHF. The V and J genes are TRBV20-1 and TRBJ1-6; unclear D gene. Germline CDR1 DFQATT, CDR2 SNEGSKA (reference sequence). Trimming pared 0 bases from V and 8 bases from J, leaving 5 bases between. The CDR3 consists of 12 residues.

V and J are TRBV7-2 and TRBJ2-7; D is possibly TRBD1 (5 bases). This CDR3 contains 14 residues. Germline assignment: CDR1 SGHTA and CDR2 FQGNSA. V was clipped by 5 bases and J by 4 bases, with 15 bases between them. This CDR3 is CASSPRTRAYEQYF. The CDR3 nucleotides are TGTGCCAGCAGCCCACGGACCAGGGCTTACGAGCAGTACTTC.

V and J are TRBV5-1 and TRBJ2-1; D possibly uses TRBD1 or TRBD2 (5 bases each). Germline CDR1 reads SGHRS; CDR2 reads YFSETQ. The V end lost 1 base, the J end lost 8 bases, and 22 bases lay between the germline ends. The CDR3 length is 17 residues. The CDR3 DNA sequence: TGCGCCAGCAGCTTGTGGGGCAACGGACTGGCTACACATGAGCAGTTCTTC. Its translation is CASSLWGNGLATHEQFF. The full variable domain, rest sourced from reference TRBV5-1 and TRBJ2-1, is KAGVTQTPRYLIKTRGQQVTLSCSPISGHRSVSWYQQTPGQGLQFLFEYFSETQRNKGNFPGRFSGRQFSNSRSEMNVSTLELGDSALYLCASSLWGNGLATHEQFFGPGTRLTVL.

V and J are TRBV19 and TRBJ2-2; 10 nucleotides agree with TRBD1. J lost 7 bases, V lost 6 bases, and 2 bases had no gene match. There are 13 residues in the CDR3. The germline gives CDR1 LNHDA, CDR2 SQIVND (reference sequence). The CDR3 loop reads CASRGQGFGELFF. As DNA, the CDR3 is TGTGCCAGTAGGGGACAGGGGTTCGGGGAGCTGTTTTTT.

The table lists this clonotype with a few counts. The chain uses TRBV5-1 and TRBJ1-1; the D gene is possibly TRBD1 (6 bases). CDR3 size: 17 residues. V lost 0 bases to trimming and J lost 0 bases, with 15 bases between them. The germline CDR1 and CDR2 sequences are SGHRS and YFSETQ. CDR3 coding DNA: TGCGCCAGCAGCTTGGATTTAGCGGGGGCGGTGAACACTGAAGCTTTCTTT. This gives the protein CASSLDLAGAVNTEAFF.

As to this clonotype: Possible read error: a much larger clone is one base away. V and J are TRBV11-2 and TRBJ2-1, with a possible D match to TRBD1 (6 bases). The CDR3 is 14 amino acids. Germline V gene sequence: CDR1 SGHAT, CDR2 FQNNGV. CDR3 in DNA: TGTCCCAGCAGCTTAGAGTGGGGGACACCTGAAGAGATCTTC. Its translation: CPSSLEWGTPEEIF.

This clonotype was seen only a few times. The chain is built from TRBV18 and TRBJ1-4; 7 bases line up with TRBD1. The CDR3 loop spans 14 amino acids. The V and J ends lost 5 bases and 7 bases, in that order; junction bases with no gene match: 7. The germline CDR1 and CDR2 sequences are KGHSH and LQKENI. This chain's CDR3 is CASSSDREGEKLFF. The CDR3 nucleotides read TGTGCCAGCTCATCTGACAGGGAAGGTGAAAAACTGTTTTTT.

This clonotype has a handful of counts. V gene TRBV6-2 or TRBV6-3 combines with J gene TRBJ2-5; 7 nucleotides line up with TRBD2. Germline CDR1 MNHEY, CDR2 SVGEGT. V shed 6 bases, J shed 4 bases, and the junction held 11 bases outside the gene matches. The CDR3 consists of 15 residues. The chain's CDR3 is CASSKIAGLGETQYF. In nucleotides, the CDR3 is TGTGCCAGCAGCAAGATAGCGGGTCTTGGAGAGACCCAGTACTTC.

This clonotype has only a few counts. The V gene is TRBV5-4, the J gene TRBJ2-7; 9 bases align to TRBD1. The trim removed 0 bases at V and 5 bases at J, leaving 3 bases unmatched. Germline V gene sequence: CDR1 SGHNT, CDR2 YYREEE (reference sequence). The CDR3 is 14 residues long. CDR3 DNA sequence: TGTGCCAGCAGCTTGGACAGGGGGCTCCACGAGCAGTACTTC. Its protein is CASSLDRGLHEQYF. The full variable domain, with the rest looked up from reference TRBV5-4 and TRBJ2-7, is ETGVTQSPTHLIKTRGQQVTLRCSSQSGHNTVSWYQQALGQGPQFIFQYYREEENGRGNFPPRFSGLQFPNYSSELNVNALELDDSALYLCASSLDRGLHEQYFGPGTRLTVT.

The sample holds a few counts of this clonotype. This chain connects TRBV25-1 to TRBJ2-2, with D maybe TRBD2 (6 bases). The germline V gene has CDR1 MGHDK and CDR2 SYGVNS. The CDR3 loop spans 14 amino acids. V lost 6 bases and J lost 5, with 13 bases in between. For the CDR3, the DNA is TGTGCCAGCAGCGCATCCGGGGGAACCGGGGAGCTGTTTTTT. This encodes CASSASGGTGELFF.

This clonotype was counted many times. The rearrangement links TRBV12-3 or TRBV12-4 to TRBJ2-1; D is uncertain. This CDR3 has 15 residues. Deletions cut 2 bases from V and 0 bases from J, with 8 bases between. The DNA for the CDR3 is TGTGCCAGCAGTTTACTCGGTAACTCCTACAATGAGCAGTTCTTC. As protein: CASSLLGNSYNEQFF.

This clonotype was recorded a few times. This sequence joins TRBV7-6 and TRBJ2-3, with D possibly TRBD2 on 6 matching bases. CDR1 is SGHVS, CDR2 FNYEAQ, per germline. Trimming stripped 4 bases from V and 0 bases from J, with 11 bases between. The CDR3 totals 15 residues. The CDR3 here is CASSSTSRSTDTQYF. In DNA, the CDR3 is TGTGCCAGCAGCTCCACTAGCCGGAGCACAGATACGCAGTATTTT.

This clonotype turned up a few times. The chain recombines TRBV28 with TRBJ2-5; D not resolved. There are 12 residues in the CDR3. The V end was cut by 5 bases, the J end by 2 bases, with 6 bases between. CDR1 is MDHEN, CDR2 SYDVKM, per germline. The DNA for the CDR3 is TGTGCCAGCAGTCGGGTACAAGAGACCCAGTACTTC. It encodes CASSRVQETQYF.